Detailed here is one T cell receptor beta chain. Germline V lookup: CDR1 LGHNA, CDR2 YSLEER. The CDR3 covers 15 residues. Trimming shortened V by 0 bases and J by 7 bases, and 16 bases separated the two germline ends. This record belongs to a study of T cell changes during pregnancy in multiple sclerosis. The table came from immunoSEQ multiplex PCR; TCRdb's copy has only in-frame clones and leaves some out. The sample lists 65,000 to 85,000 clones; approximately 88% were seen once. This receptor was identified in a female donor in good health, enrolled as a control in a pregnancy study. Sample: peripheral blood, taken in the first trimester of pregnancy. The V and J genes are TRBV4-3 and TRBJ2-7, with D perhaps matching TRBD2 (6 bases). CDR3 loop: CASSQDLRREVEQYF. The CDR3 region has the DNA TGCGCCAGCAGCCAAGATTTAAGGAGGGAGGTAGAGCAGTACTTC.